A single sample is the source of the 26 T cell receptor beta chains below, sequenced in a study of T cell repertoires in cytomegalovirus infection. Each CDR3 protein is one row after TCRdb ran MiXCR on the reads. Of hundreds of thousands of distinct CDR3 sequences in the sample, 15% to 20% were seen once. The sample consisted of PBMCs. The receptors were gathered from a human donor in good health (CMV status not recorded). Some clones in this sample may be carry-over from other donors' samples.

This clonotype showed up just a few times. This chain connects TRBV29-1 to TRBJ1-2; unclear D gene. V lost 7 bases to trimming and J lost 5 bases, with 20 bases between them. The CDR3 totals 14 residues. Germline V gene data show CDR1 as SQVTM and CDR2 as ANQGSEA. As DNA, the CDR3 is TGCAGCGCTCCTAGGCGGATTTGGGGTTATGGCTACACCTTC. Protein sequence: CSAPRRIWGYGYTF.

A remark on this clonotype: An end of the junction does not agree with germline; a read error may underlie this. V and J are TRBV20-1 and TRBJ1-5; D possibly corresponds to TRBD1 (5 bases). Germline loops: CDR1 DFQATT, CDR2 SNEGSKA (reference sequence). The CDR3 loop spans 13 amino acids. The CDR3 spells CSAGVGSNRPQHF. DNA of the CDR3: TGCAGTGCGGGGGTTGGGAGCAATCGGCCCCAGCATTTT.

This chain connects TRBV7-2 to TRBJ2-2; D is ambiguous. The CDR3 has 13 residues. The germline V and J ends were trimmed by 3 bases and 3 bases, with 5 bases remaining between them. Germline CDR1 is SGHTA and CDR2 is FQGNSA. CDR3 residues: CASSFYDTGELFF. The CDR3 DNA is TGTGCCAGCAGCTTCTATGACACCGGGGAGCTGTTTTTT.

Concerning this clonotype: This is likely a read error, given that the CDR3 carries no conserved phenylalanine or tryptophan at its end. The chain recombines TRBV6-5 with TRBJ2-7; no firm D call. There are 12 residues in the CDR3. The germline CDR1 and CDR2 sequences are MNHEY and SVGAGI. The V gene lost 6 bases and the J gene lost 6 bases, with 12 bases spanning the gap. CDR3 bases: TGTGCCAGCAGCCCGAGAAGCTCCGAGCAGTACTTA. This encodes CASSPRSSEQYL.

The chain carries TRBV5-4 and TRBJ2-5; TRBD2 is a possible D gene (5 bases). V was cut by 1 base and J by 2 bases, with 9 bases left in between. This CDR3 spans 14 amino acids. The V gene's germline CDR1 is SGHNT and CDR2 YYREEE (reference sequence). The CDR3 is CASSLMGVQETQYF. The CDR3 DNA sequence: TGTGCCAGCAGCTTGATGGGAGTACAAGAGACCCAGTACTTC.

In its sample, this clonotype was seen a few times. J is TRBJ1-6 and V is TRBV15; maybe TRBD1 (5 bases). V shed 4 bases and J shed 10 bases, with 14 bases lying between them. This CDR3 spans 14 amino acids. In germline, CDR1 is LNHNV, CDR2 YYDKDF (reference sequence). In DNA form, the CDR3 reads TGTGCCACCAGCACCGGGACCCTATTATCACCCCTCCACTTT. Translated: CATSTGTLLSPLHF.

This clonotype was seen more than once but under ten times. V usage is TRBV28 and J usage is TRBJ2-7; possibly TRBD2 for D (5 bases). V was cut by 1 base and J by 2 bases, with 15 bases left in between. The germline gives CDR1 MDHEN, CDR2 SYDVKM. The CDR3 totals 16 residues. CDR3 protein: CASSLSGGGIPYEQYF. The CDR3 DNA reads as TGTGCCAGCAGTTTATCCGGAGGTGGAATCCCCTACGAGCAGTACTTC.

This clonotype was counted at least ten times. The chain joins TRBV7-2 to TRBJ2-3, with a tentative D call TRBD2 (5 bases). Germline assignment: CDR1 SGHTA and CDR2 FQGNSA. The CDR3 sequence is 15 residues long. V lost 5 bases and J 0 bases, leaving 12 bases between the germline ends. CDR3 sequence: CASSPEGPSTDTQYF. For the CDR3, the DNA is TGTGCCAGCAGCCCCGAGGGCCCGAGCACAGATACGCAGTATTTT.

This clonotype was detected only a few times. CDR3 sequence reads: CASGTAKNIQYF. DNA for the CDR3: TGTGCCAGCGGGACAGCCAAAAACATTCAGTACTTC. The chain carries TRBV2 and TRBJ2-4, with D possibly being TRBD1 or TRBD2 (5 bases each). From germline, CDR1 is SNHLY and CDR2 FYNNEI. This CDR3 contains 12 residues. Trimming cost V 8 bases and J 0 bases, with 5 bases left between them.

This clonotype was detected many times. The V and J genes are TRBV12-3 or TRBV12-4 and TRBJ2-3, with D possibly matching TRBD2 (6 bases). CDR3 length equals 18 residues. Trimming removed 4 bases from V and 6 bases from J, with 26 bases in between. The CDR3 protein is CASSSITPRGTFGDTQYF. In nucleotides, the CDR3 is TGTGCCAGCAGTTCCATAACCCCCCGCGGGACCTTTGGGGATACGCAGTATTTT.

The table lists this clonotype with many counts. J is TRBJ2-3 and V is TRBV6-5, with 13 positions matching TRBD2. J lost 8 bases, V lost 2 bases, and 10 bases had no gene match. The V gene's germline CDR1 is MNHEY and CDR2 SVGAGI. This CDR3 is built from 17 residues. The CDR3 sequence is CASSYRRGTSGTGTQYF. The DNA of the CDR3 is TGTGCCAGCAGTTACAGGAGGGGGACTAGCGGGACCGGTACGCAGTATTTT.

The V call is TRBV28, the J call TRBJ1-2, with TRBD1 matching 9 bases. V was clipped by 2 bases and J by 8 bases; unmatched bases: 9. This CDR3 is 15 amino acids long. The V gene's germline CDR1 is MDHEN and CDR2 SYDVKM. CDR3 nucleotide sequence: TGTGCCAGCAGTTTAACTTTACAGGGGGCGAACGGCTACACCTTC. Amino acids: CASSLTLQGANGYTF.

The V gene is TRBV20-1, the J gene TRBJ2-3; maybe TRBD1 (5 bases). This CDR3 contains 15 residues. V lost 2 bases, J lost 7 bases, and 19 bases lay in between. Per germline, CDR1 DFQATT and CDR2 SNEGSKA (reference sequence). The CDR3 DNA sequence: TGCAGTGCTAGAACCCTCGAAGGGGAACCAAATACGCAGTATTTT. It encodes CSARTLEGEPNTQYF.

This sequence joins TRBV20-1 and TRBJ1-1, with 10 bases lining up with TRBD1. With 1 base clipped from V and 4 bases from J, the junction kept 3 bases outside the gene matches. Germline CDR1 and CDR2: DFQATT and SNEGSKA (reference sequence). There are 14 residues in the CDR3. The CDR3 region has the DNA TGCAGTGCTAGAGGCGACAGGGGGCCCACTGAAGCTTTCTTT. Its protein is CSARGDRGPTEAFF.

This clonotype has just a few counts. The chain employs TRBV2 and TRBJ2-7; possibly TRBD1 or TRBD2 for D (6 bases each). V was clipped by 7 bases and J by 2 bases, with 18 bases between them. The CDR3 totals 15 residues. Germline loops: CDR1 SNHLY, CDR2 FYNNEI. The DNA of the CDR3 is TGTGCCAGCAAAGGGGGTGGGGGGCACACCTACGAGCAGTACTTC. This codes for CASKGGGGHTYEQYF.

CDR3 in amino acids: CATYRAQNTEAFF. In DNA, the CDR3 is TGTGCCACCTACAGGGCCCAGAACACTGAAGCTTTCTTT. V and J are TRBV6-1 and TRBJ1-1, with TRBD1 as a possible D gene (6 bases). Trimming stripped 10 bases from V and 1 base from J, with 13 bases between. The germline CDR1 and CDR2 sequences are MNHNS and SASEGT. The CDR3 is made up of 13 amino acids.

This clonotype showed up many times. The chain carries TRBV28 and TRBJ1-4; D is uncertain. The V gene's germline CDR1 is MDHEN and CDR2 SYDVKM. V shed 4 bases and J shed 7 bases, with 16 bases lying between them. The CDR3 contains 15 residues. The CDR3 coding sequence is TGTGCCAGCAGTTCCCGCCGGGCACGGGGTGAAAAACTGTTTTTT. Its translation: CASSSRRARGEKLFF.

This clonotype was found a few times. This chain links TRBV7-2 with TRBJ2-7; maybe TRBD2 (6 bases). CDR1 is SGHTA and CDR2 is FQGNSA in the germline V gene. Trimming cost V 1 base and J 7 bases, with 14 bases left between them. This CDR3 comprises 14 residues. CDR3 in amino acids: CASSLVGRGGEQYF. The DNA of the CDR3 is TGTGCCAGCAGCTTAGTGGGGCGGGGAGGAGAGCAGTACTTC.

This clonotype showed up many times. The rearrangement uses TRBV6-2 or TRBV6-3 and TRBJ2-4; the D gene is possibly TRBD1 (7 bases). The CDR3 runs 14 residues. Germline assignment: CDR1 MNHEY and CDR2 SVGEGT. V was pared by 0 bases and J by 14 bases, with 17 bases between. CDR3 in DNA: TGTGCCAGCAGTTACTCTTCCTTGGCGGGACAGAAGTACTTC. It codes for CASSYSSLAGQKYF.

This clonotype was seen a handful of times. The J gene is TRBJ1-2, the V gene TRBV15; D is undetermined. Germline V lookup: CDR1 LNHNV, CDR2 YYDKDF (reference sequence). There are 14 residues in the CDR3. V lost 2 bases and J 6 bases, leaving 13 bases between the germline ends. The CDR3 sequence: CATSRRSTLHGYTF. CDR3 nucleotide sequence: TGTGCCACCAGCAGAAGGTCAACGCTACATGGCTACACCTTC.

The chain combines TRBV20-1 with TRBJ2-2, with 9 bases that match TRBD2. This CDR3 region has 13 residues. J was trimmed by 5 bases and V by 7 bases; bases with no gene match: 5. Germline V gene lookup returns CDR1 DFQATT and CDR2 SNEGSKA (reference sequence). CDR3 amino acids: CSGSSGVTGELFF. DNA of the CDR3: TGCAGTGGTTCTAGCGGGGTGACCGGGGAGCTGTTTTTT.

This clonotype came up a few times. One base away lies a much larger clone, so this may be a sequencing read error. The chain combines TRBV7-3 with TRBJ1-1; 8 bases agree with TRBD1. The CDR3 is 13 residues long. J lost 3 bases, V lost 5 bases, and 2 bases had no gene match. Germline values: CDR1 SGHTA, CDR2 FQGTGA. The CDR3 DNA sequence: TGTGCCAGCAGCCAACAGGGGGACACTGAAGCTTTCTTT. Its translation: CASSQQGDTEAFF.

This clonotype was counted many times. The V gene is TRBV7-9, the J gene TRBJ1-2; D is unresolved. Germline V gives CDR1 SEHNR, CDR2 FQNEAQ (reference sequence). The CDR3 sequence is 14 residues long. V was cut by 1 base and J by 2 bases, with 8 bases left in between. The CDR3 DNA reads as TGTGCCAGCAGCTTAGGGTCAGAAAACTATGGCTACACCTTC. Encoded protein: CASSLGSENYGYTF.

V and J are TRBV12-3 or TRBV12-4 and TRBJ2-1, with 7 bases fitting TRBD1. This CDR3 has 18 amino acids. J was trimmed by 4 bases and V by 6 bases; bases with no gene match: 18. CDR3 DNA sequence: TGTGCCAGCAGATCACAGGGAAGGGGACAGAAGGGATACAATGAGCAGTTCTTC. Amino acid sequence: CASRSQGRGQKGYNEQFF.

V is TRBV20-1 and J is TRBJ1-1, with D maybe TRBD1 (6 bases). V was pared by 1 base and J by 0 bases, with 9 bases between. The CDR3 has 14 amino acids. The germline gives CDR1 DFQATT, CDR2 SNEGSKA (reference sequence). The CDR3 nucleotides read TGCAGTGCTAGAGCGGGACACATGAACACTGAAGCTTTCTTT. It specifies CSARAGHMNTEAFF.

The chain carries TRBV5-6 and TRBJ2-7; no reliable D call. CDR3 length: 12 residues. V was shortened by 0 bases and J by 5 bases, with 6 bases between the two germline ends. Per germline, CDR1 SGHDT and CDR2 YYEEEE. The CDR3 loop reads CASSLVSHEQYF. CDR3 sequence (DNA): TGTGCCAGCAGCTTGGTCAGTCACGAGCAGTACTTC.